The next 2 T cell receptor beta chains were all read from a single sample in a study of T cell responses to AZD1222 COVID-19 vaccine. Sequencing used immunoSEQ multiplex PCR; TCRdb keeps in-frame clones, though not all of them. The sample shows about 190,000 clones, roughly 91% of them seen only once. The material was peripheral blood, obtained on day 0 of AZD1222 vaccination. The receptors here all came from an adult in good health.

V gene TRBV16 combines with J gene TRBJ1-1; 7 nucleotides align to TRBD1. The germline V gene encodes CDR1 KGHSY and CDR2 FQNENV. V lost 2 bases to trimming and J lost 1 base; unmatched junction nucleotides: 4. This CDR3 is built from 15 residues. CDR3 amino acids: CASSQPTGRNTEAFF. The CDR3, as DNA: TGTGCCAGCAGCCAACCGACAGGGAGGAACACTGAAGCTTTCTTT.

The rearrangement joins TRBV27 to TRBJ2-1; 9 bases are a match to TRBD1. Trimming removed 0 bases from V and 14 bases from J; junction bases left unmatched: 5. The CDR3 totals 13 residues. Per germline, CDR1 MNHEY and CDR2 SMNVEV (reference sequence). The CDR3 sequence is CASSLSPGQGKFF. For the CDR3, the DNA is TGTGCCAGCAGTTTATCCCCGGGACAGGGAAAGTTCTTC.